A single sample gave rise to the 32 T cell receptor beta chains below, sequenced in a study of shared clonotypes between healthy human individuals. Data came from immunoSEQ multiplex PCR; TCRdb stores just in-frame clones and leaves some out. Of over a million clones listed, 65% to 75% are singletons. Input material: memory CD4+ T cells sorted from blood. Regarding subset: CD45RA-negative fraction. These receptors were taken from a man between 18 and 35 years old in good health.

This clone has more than one count but fewer than ten. V is TRBV7-2 and J is TRBJ2-5; 9 bases are a match to TRBD1. CDR3 length equals 13 residues. Germline V gives CDR1 SGHTA, CDR2 FQGNSA. V was clipped by 6 bases and J by 11 bases; unmatched bases: 10. The CDR3 sequence: CASSPAWDREQYF. The CDR3 DNA reads TGTGCCAGCAGTCCGGCCTGGGACAGGGAACAGTACTTC.

The CDR3 reads CASAGGHQPQHF. CDR3 DNA sequence: TGTGCTAGTGCCGGGGGCCATCAGCCCCAGCATTTT. The V call is TRBV12-5, the J call TRBJ1-5, with a possible D match to TRBD1 (6 bases). The CDR3 contains 12 residues. Germline lookup yields CDR1 LGHNT and CDR2 FRNRAP. The V end was cut by 7 bases, the J end by 5 bases, with 9 bases between.

The chain uses TRBV5-1 and TRBJ1-6; 8 positions agree with TRBD1. CDR1 SGHRS and CDR2 YFSETQ come from the germline V gene. V trimming: 3 bases; J trimming: 9 bases; junction bases outside the gene matches: 8. The length of the CDR3 is 15 residues. The CDR3 sequence: CASSWRGQESSPLHF. The DNA of the CDR3 is TGCGCCAGCAGCTGGAGGGGACAGGAAAGTTCACCCCTCCACTTT.

V is TRBV15 and J is TRBJ1-3; no clear D. The CDR3 has 17 amino acids. Germline V gene sequence: CDR1 LNHNV, CDR2 YYDKDF (reference sequence). V lost 1 base to trimming and J lost 1 base, with 14 bases between them. The chain's CDR3 is CATSRVGNVASGNTIYF. In DNA, the CDR3 is TGTGCCACCAGCAGAGTGGGCAACGTCGCTTCTGGAAACACCATATATTTT.

This chain links TRBV6-1 with TRBJ1-6, with D perhaps matching TRBD1 (5 bases). There are 15 residues in the CDR3. Germline-derived CDR1 and CDR2 are MNHNS and SASEGT. Trimming pared 1 base from V and 9 bases from J, leaving 13 bases between. This CDR3 is CASSEGGSFPSPLHF. CDR3 DNA sequence: TGTGCCAGCAGTGAAGGGGGGAGCTTCCCTTCACCCCTCCACTTT.

The chain employs TRBV10-3 and TRBJ1-1; possibly TRBD1 for D (6 bases). The CDR3 length is 15 residues. The V gene's germline CDR1 is ENHRY and CDR2 SYGVKD. The V end lost 5 bases, the J end lost 1 base, and 14 bases lay between the germline ends. The DNA of the CDR3 is TGTGCCATCAGTCGTTACGGGGGCGAGAACACTGAAGCTTTCTTT. Its protein product is CAISRYGGENTEAFF.

The J gene is TRBJ1-3, the V gene TRBV5-6; D is ambiguous. Trimming took 1 base from V and 0 from J, leaving 11 bases between them. The length of the CDR3 is 16 residues. Germline V gives CDR1 SGHDT, CDR2 YYEEEE. The CDR3 DNA follows: TGTGCCAGCAGCTTGTTACTCGAGAGCTCTGGAAACACCATATATTTT. Residues: CASSLLLESSGNTIYF.

The chain carries TRBV5-1 and TRBJ2-5; TRBD2 might be the D (7 bases). This CDR3 comprises 16 residues. V shed 4 bases and J shed 5 bases, with 21 bases lying between them. Germline V CDR1 and CDR2: SGHRS, YFSETQ. CDR3 nucleotide sequence: TGCGCCAGCAGCCCGGGGGGCGCGGGGGTGCGTGAGACCCAGTACTTC. It codes for CASSPGGAGVRETQYF.

The chain employs TRBV7-8 and TRBJ1-2; weak D call: TRBD1 (6 bases). Trimming pared 4 bases from V and 7 bases from J, leaving 19 bases between. The CDR3 loop spans 15 amino acids. Germline lookup yields CDR1 SGHVS and CDR2 FQNEAQ. Here the CDR3 DNA reads TGTGCCAGCAGCTCCCCACAGGGTAAAGTCAGTGGCTACACCTTC. It is translated as CASSSPQGKVSGYTF. The full variable domain, in which reference TRBV7-8 and TRBJ1-2 provide the parts outside the CDR3, is GAGVSQSPRYKVAKRGQDVALRCDPISGHVSLFWYQQALGQGPEFLTYFQNEAQLDKSGLPSDRFFAERPEGSVSTLKIQRTQQEDSAVYLCASSSPQGKVSGYTFGSGTRLTVV.

This chain connects TRBV15 to TRBJ1-4, with 8 bases that match TRBD1. Trimming at V came to 2 bases and at J to 7 bases, leaving 3 bases not matched to a gene. The CDR3 is made up of 14 amino acids. The germline gives CDR1 LNHNV, CDR2 YYDKDF (reference sequence). Here the CDR3 DNA reads TGTGCCACCAGCAGACAGGGGGCTAGTGAAAAACTGTTTTTT. Translating gives CATSRQGASEKLFF.

The J gene is TRBJ1-1, the V gene TRBV28, with D perhaps TRBD1 (5 bases). There are 11 residues in the CDR3. The germline CDR1 and CDR2 sequences are MDHEN and SYDVKM. Trimming took 6 bases from V and 10 from J, leaving 12 bases between them. Written as DNA, the CDR3 is TGTGCCAGCAGCCTCACAGGTCGAGCTTTCTTT. This encodes CASSLTGRAFF.

The gene calls are TRBV7-8 and TRBJ2-5; D is undetermined. The V gene lost 7 bases and the J gene lost 5 bases, with 8 bases spanning the gap. CDR1 SGHVS and CDR2 FQNEAQ come from the germline V gene. The CDR3 is 11 amino acids. The CDR3 region has the DNA TGTGCCAGCACGTTCGGGGAGACCCAGTACTTC. Residues: CASTFGETQYF.

This chain links TRBV28 with TRBJ1-2; TRBD1 is a possible D gene (6 bases). Germline CDR1 and CDR2: MDHEN and SYDVKM. The V gene lost 6 bases and the J gene lost 4 bases, with 12 bases spanning the gap. The CDR3 is 13 amino acids. CDR3 protein: CASRVQGSYGYTF. The CDR3 DNA reads as TGTGCCAGCAGAGTACAGGGTTCCTATGGCTACACCTTC.

The chain combines TRBV28 with TRBJ2-3; D gene ambiguous. This CDR3 contains 15 residues. The V gene lost 4 bases and the J gene lost 6 bases, with 17 bases spanning the gap. Germline loops: CDR1 MDHEN, CDR2 SYDVKM. CDR3 sequence (DNA): TGTGCCAGCAGTTCTAAGGACCCGATGGGGGATACGCAGTATTTT. Encoded protein: CASSSKDPMGDTQYF.

This chain joins TRBV11-2 and TRBJ2-3; 9 bases line up with TRBD2. The ends lost 5 bases at V and 4 bases at J; junction bases unmatched: 13. CDR3 length: 17 amino acids. The V gene's germline CDR1 is SGHAT and CDR2 FQNNGV. The CDR3 nucleotides read TGTGCCAGCAGCCTCGGGGCTAGCGGGAACTGGGCAGATACGCAGTATTTT. This encodes CASSLGASGNWADTQYF.

V is TRBV15 and J is TRBJ2-7; D perhaps matches TRBD2 (6 bases). The germline V and J ends were trimmed by 0 bases and 5 bases, with 8 bases remaining between them. CDR3 length equals 13 residues. Germline-derived CDR1 and CDR2 are LNHNV and YYDKDF (reference sequence). The CDR3: CATSREAGNEQYF. The DNA of the CDR3 is TGTGCCACCAGCAGAGAGGCGGGGAACGAGCAGTACTTC.

The chain carries TRBV5-6 and TRBJ2-5, with TRBD1 matching over 7 bases. V lost 1 base, J lost 4 bases, and 1 base stayed unmatched. Germline V CDR1 and CDR2: SGHDT, YYEEEE. This CDR3 has 13 amino acids. DNA for the CDR3: TGTGCCAGCAGCTTGACAGGGGCAGAGACCCAGTACTTC. Translation: CASSLTGAETQYF. The full variable domain, rest sourced from reference TRBV5-6 and TRBJ2-5, is DAGVTQSPTHLIKTRGQQVTLRCSPKSGHDTVSWYQQALGQGPQFIFQYYEEEERQRGNFPDRFSGHQFPNYSSELNVNALLLGDSALYLCASSLTGAETQYFGPGTRLLVL.

V and J are TRBV11-2 and TRBJ2-3; 7 bases match TRBD2. The CDR3 has 17 amino acids. V gave up 4 bases and J gave up 2 bases; unmatched junction bases: 12. CDR1 SGHAT and CDR2 FQNNGV come from the germline V gene. CDR3 nucleotide sequence: TGTGCCAGCAGCTCAGGAGGGATTAGCGGGTCCACAGATACGCAGTATTTT. Its translation is CASSSGGISGSTDTQYF.

V gene TRBV27 combines with J gene TRBJ2-2; TRBD2 is a possible D gene (5 bases). This CDR3 region has 17 residues. Trimming removed 1 base at V and 3 bases at J, with 15 bases between. The germline V gene encodes CDR1 MNHEY and CDR2 SMNVEV (reference sequence). The CDR3 bases are TGTGCCAGCAGTTTATTAGCGTTGAGGGCGGACACCGGGGAGCTGTTTTTT. Protein sequence: CASSLLALRADTGELFF.

The chain has TRBV4-1 and TRBJ2-3; D uncertain. The CDR3 spans 14 residues. The germline V gene has CDR1 MGHRA and CDR2 YSYEKL. The V end was cut by 4 bases, the J end by 6 bases, with 14 bases between. The DNA for the CDR3 is TGCGCCAGCAGCCTGGGCCAACCCGGGGATACGCAGTATTTT. It yields the protein CASSLGQPGDTQYF.

The chain has TRBV19 and TRBJ1-2; tentatively, D is TRBD1 (5 bases). V was pared by 4 bases and J by 4 bases, with 13 bases between. This CDR3 has 14 amino acids. Germline values: CDR1 LNHDA, CDR2 SQIVND (reference sequence). CDR3 loop: CASSTSGTAYGYTF. DNA for the CDR3: TGTGCCAGTAGTACCTCTGGGACGGCCTATGGCTACACCTTC.

In this sample, this clone turned up a few times. The chain recombines TRBV2 with TRBJ1-5, with a possible D match to TRBD1 (5 bases). The CDR3 has 14 residues. Trimming left V 6 bases short and J 2 bases short, with 11 bases between. Per germline, CDR1 SNHLY and CDR2 FYNNEI. The CDR3 DNA reads as TGTGCCAGCAGCAGGGAAAATGGCAATCAGCCCCAGCATTTT. Translated, it gives CASSRENGNQPQHF.

As for this clone: One end of the junction varies from germline; a read error may be responsible. The J gene is TRBJ1-2, the V gene TRBV29-1; 7 nucleotides agree with TRBD1. The CDR3 spans 14 residues. The germline V gene has CDR1 SQVTM and CDR2 ANQGSEA. Written as DNA, the CDR3 is TGCAGCGTTGAAATCCCGGGACAGAACTATGCCTACACCTTC. Protein: CSVEIPGQNYAYTF.

The chain has TRBV7-2 and TRBJ2-1; a possible D gene is TRBD1 (5 bases). V lost 2 bases and J 2 bases, leaving 10 bases between the germline ends. The CDR3 totals 15 residues. The germline V gene has CDR1 SGHTA and CDR2 FQGNSA. The CDR3 sequence: CASSLQGATYNEQFF. As DNA, the CDR3 is TGTGCCAGCAGCTTACAGGGCGCGACCTACAATGAGCAGTTCTTC. The entire variable domain, with the rest obtained from reference TRBV7-2 and TRBJ2-1, is as follows: GAGVSQSPSNKVTEKGKDVELRCDPISGHTALYWYRQSLGQGLEFLIYFQGNSAPDKSGLPSDRFSAERTGGSVSTLTIQRTQQEDSAVYLCASSLQGATYNEQFFGPGTRLTVL.

Regarding this clone: This specimen includes other DNA sequences encoding the same CDR3. This chain connects TRBV5-6 to TRBJ2-7; 10 bases are shared with TRBD1. This CDR3 has 14 amino acids. Germline V lookup: CDR1 SGHDT, CDR2 YYEEEE. Germline trimming cut 4 bases from V and 0 bases from J; bases unmatched to any gene: 1. The CDR3 loop reads CASSRTGGSYEQYF. In DNA form, the CDR3 reads TGTGCCAGCAGCAGGACAGGGGGCTCCTACGAGCAGTACTTC.

About this clone: This sample also contains other DNA sequences that code for the same CDR3. This chain links TRBV5-4 with TRBJ2-3, with D possibly being TRBD2 (5 bases). The CDR3 contains 15 residues. Germline CDR1 and CDR2: SGHNT and YYREEE (reference sequence). V lost 0 bases and J lost 0, with 8 bases in between. The CDR3 region is CASSLGSGSTDTQYF. The DNA for the CDR3 is TGTGCCAGCAGCTTGGGGAGCGGAAGCACAGATACGCAGTATTTT.

The V call is TRBV25-1, the J call TRBJ2-1, with a possible D match to TRBD1 (6 bases). CDR1 is MGHDK, CDR2 SYGVNS, per germline. V was clipped by 4 bases and J by 7 bases, with 8 bases between them. CDR3 length equals 12 residues. For the CDR3, the DNA is TGTGCCAGCAGTGTACAGGGAAATGAGCAGTTCTTC. Amino acids: CASSVQGNEQFF. Supplemented by reference TRBV25-1 and TRBJ2-1, the full variable domain reads EADIYQTPRYLVIGTGKKITLECSQTMGHDKMYWYQQDPGMELHLIHYSYGVNSTEKGDLSSESTVSRIRTEHFPLTLESARPSHTSQYLCASSVQGNEQFFGPGTRLTVL.

This chain uses TRBV5-5 with TRBJ2-5, with 9 bases fitting TRBD1. Losses at the gene ends were 0 bases for V and 0 bases for J; bases not matched to a gene: 3. Germline V gene lookup returns CDR1 SGHKS and CDR2 YYEKEE (reference sequence). The CDR3 runs 16 residues. CDR3 DNA: TGTGCCAGCAGCTTGGGAGGGACAGGGTACCAAGAGACCCAGTACTTC. This sequence encodes CASSLGGTGYQETQYF. The entire variable domain, with the rest obtained from reference TRBV5-5 and TRBJ2-5, is as follows: DAGVTQSPTHLIKTRGQQVTLRCSPISGHKSVSWYQQVLGQGPQFIFQYYEKEERGRGNFPDRFSARQFPNYSSELNVNALLLGDSALYLCASSLGGTGYQETQYFGPGTRLLVL.

The chain joins TRBV11-2 to TRBJ1-1; D gene ambiguous. The CDR3 has 12 residues. Looked up from germline, CDR1 is SGHAT and CDR2 is FQNNGV. V lost 3 bases and J 10 bases, leaving 12 bases between the germline ends. The CDR3 DNA is TGTGCCAGCAGCTTCGACACAGCTGGAGCTTTCTTT. It yields the protein CASSFDTAGAFF. Looking up the rest from reference TRBV11-2 and TRBJ1-1 gives the full variable domain: EAGVAQSPRYKIIEKRQSVAFWCNPISGHATLYWYQQILGQGPKLLIQFQNNGVVDDSQLPKDRFSAERLKGVDSTLKIQPAKLEDSAVYLCASSFDTAGAFFGQGTRLTVV.

This clone showed up just once. The identical CDR3 is also encoded by other nucleotide sequences in the sample. V is TRBV5-1 and J is TRBJ1-1; D possibly corresponds to TRBD1 (6 bases). Germline loops: CDR1 SGHRS, CDR2 YFSETQ. This CDR3 region has 13 residues. V dropped 0 bases and J dropped 8 bases, with 11 bases sitting between them. The DNA for the CDR3 is TGCGCCAGCAGCTTGGAGGGGGGGACCGAAGCTTTCTTT. Amino acids: CASSLEGGTEAFF.

The CDR3 DNA sequence: TGTGCCAGCAGTGATGCGGGGCGGAAGAGCGAGCAGTACTTC. This codes for CASSDAGRKSEQYF. The genes are TRBV2 and TRBJ2-7, with D possibly TRBD2 on 6 matching bases. Per the germline V gene, CDR1 is SNHLY and CDR2 is FYNNEI. This CDR3 has 14 amino acids. The V end lost 3 bases, the J end lost 6 bases, and 15 bases lay between the germline ends.

At least ten counts were recorded for this clone. The V gene is TRBV5-4, the J gene TRBJ1-6; D is possibly TRBD1 (5 bases). CDR3 length equals 16 residues. Germline CDR1 SGHNT, CDR2 YYREEE (reference sequence). Deletions cut 3 bases from V and 10 bases from J, with 20 bases between. The CDR3 protein is CASSWGERVSGSPLHF. The CDR3 DNA reads as TGTGCCAGCAGCTGGGGGGAGCGGGTATCGGGCTCACCCCTCCACTTT. Variable domain in full (rest from reference TRBV5-4 and TRBJ1-6): ETGVTQSPTHLIKTRGQQVTLRCSSQSGHNTVSWYQQALGQGPQFIFQYYREEENGRGNFPPRFSGLQFPNYSSELNVNALELDDSALYLCASSWGERVSGSPLHFGNGTRLTVT.